This T cell receptor beta chain was sequenced for a study of blood T cell repertoires in COVID-19. Study-wide context: PBMCs, B-cell-depleted T cells, or T cells provided the cDNA or gDNA that made up the material.

TCRdb's copy holds only in-frame clones and misses some; the assay was immunoSEQ multiplex PCR. This repertoire shows some 140,000 clones, about 80% found once; its top ten account for under 14%. The CDR3 is 15 residues long. V was trimmed by 5 bases and J by 0 bases, leaving 11 bases between them. Germline V CDR1 and CDR2: LNHDA, SQIVND (reference sequence). The sequence was obtained from a human donor in a cohort sampled during active COVID-19. What was sequenced was peripheral blood. The genes are TRBV19 and TRBJ2-1, with D hard to call. The CDR3: CASSATRSSYNEQFF. The CDR3 DNA follows: TGTGCCAGTAGTGCGACTCGAAGCTCCTACAATGAGCAGTTCTTC.